This T cell receptor beta chain stems from a study of spatial heterogeneity in lung cancer. Notes on the study in general: Within tumors, counts of expanded alpha and beta TCRs tracked tumor mutation counts.

This clonotype is medium-sized by share. Its matching antigen is unknown. The time point is: sample taken at primary tumor resection. TCRdb passed the 5' RACE reads through MiXCR, listing each CDR3 protein once. Of just under 5,000 distinct CDR3 sequences in the sample, less than 15% were seen once. Trimming removed 8 bases at V and 1 base at J, with 15 bases between. Germline CDR1 is LGHDT and CDR2 is YNNKEL (reference sequence). CDR3 length equals 15 residues. The sample in question was lung tumor tissue, obtained at surgery. This receptor was identified in a female donor with early-stage non-small cell lung cancer. V and J are TRBV3-1 and TRBJ2-4, with D perhaps being TRBD1 or TRBD2 (6 bases each). The CDR3 sequence: CASAHGGGAKNIQYF. CDR3 in DNA: TGTGCCAGCGCCCACGGGGGCGGCGCCAAAAACATTCAGTACTTC. The full variable domain, rest sourced from reference TRBV3-1 and TRBJ2-4, is DTAVSQTPKYLVTQMGNDKSIKCEQNLGHDTMYWYKQDSKKFLKIMFSYNNKELIINETVPNRFSPKSPDKAHLNLHINSLELGDSAVYFCASAHGGGAKNIQYFGAGTRLSVL.